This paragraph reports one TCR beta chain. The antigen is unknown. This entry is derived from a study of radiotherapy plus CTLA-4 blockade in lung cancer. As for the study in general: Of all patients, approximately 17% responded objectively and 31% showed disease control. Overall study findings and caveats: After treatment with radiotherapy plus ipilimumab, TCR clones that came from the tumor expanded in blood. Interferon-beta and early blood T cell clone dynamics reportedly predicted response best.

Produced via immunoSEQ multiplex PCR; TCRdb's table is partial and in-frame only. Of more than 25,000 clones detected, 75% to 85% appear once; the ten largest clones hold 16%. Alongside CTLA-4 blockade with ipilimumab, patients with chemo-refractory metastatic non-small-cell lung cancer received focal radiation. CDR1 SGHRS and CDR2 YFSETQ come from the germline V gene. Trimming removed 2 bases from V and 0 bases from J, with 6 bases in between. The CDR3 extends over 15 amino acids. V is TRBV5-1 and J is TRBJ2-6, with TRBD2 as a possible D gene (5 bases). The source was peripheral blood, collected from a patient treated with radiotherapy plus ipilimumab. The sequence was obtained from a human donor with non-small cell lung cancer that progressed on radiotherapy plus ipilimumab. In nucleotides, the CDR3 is TGCGCCAGCAGCTTCGGGAACTCTGGGGCCAACGTCCTGACTTTC. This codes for CASSFGNSGANVLTF.